Presented here are 28 T cell receptor beta chains from one specimen sequenced in a study of glioma-infiltrating T cells after dendritic cell vaccination. Libraries were prepared by immunoSEQ multiplex PCR; TCRdb keeps only in-frame clonotypes and omits some of them. The top ten clones hold approximately 2.3% of a sample with fewer than 85,000 clones, about 80% of them seen once. Sequencing used blood, obtained before dendritic cell vaccination. The receptor source for this set is a human donor with glioblastoma.

The CDR3 nucleotides read TGTGCCAGTAGTACCCAACCGACAGGAGGAAATCAGCCCCAGCATTTT. It encodes CASSTQPTGGNQPQHF. The chain has TRBV19 and TRBJ1-5; tentative D call: TRBD1 (6 bases). The CDR3 length is 16 residues. Germline V CDR1 and CDR2: LNHDA, SQIVND (reference sequence). Deletions cut 4 bases from V and 4 bases from J, with 17 bases between.

This chain uses TRBV6-5 with TRBJ2-7; a possible D gene is TRBD1 (5 bases). Germline lookup yields CDR1 MNHEY and CDR2 SVGAGI. The V end was cut by 5 bases, the J end by 4 bases, with 12 bases between. This CDR3 comprises 13 residues. CDR3 sequence reads: CASSEYGAYEQYF. The DNA of the CDR3 is TGTGCCAGCAGTGAATATGGGGCTTACGAGCAGTACTTC.

This CDR3 reads CASSYSSRGGEEKLFF. The CDR3 DNA reads as TGTGCCAGCAGTTACTCGAGTCGAGGGGGGGAGGAAAAACTGTTTTTT. The chain uses TRBV6-6 and TRBJ1-4, with D possibly TRBD1 on 6 matching bases. Looked up from germline, CDR1 is MNHNY and CDR2 is SVGAGI (reference sequence). The length of the CDR3 is 16 residues. Trimming left V 0 bases short and J 8 bases short, with 16 bases between.

The V gene is TRBV5-1, the J gene TRBJ2-1, with 8 bases identical to TRBD2. Looked up from germline, CDR1 is SGHRS and CDR2 is YFSETQ. The CDR3 totals 17 residues. With 2 bases clipped from V and 0 bases from J, the junction kept 7 bases outside the gene matches. The CDR3 is CASSFSGAPPSYNEQFF. CDR3 nucleotides: TGCGCCAGCAGCTTTAGCGGGGCACCACCCTCCTACAATGAGCAGTTCTTC.

This clone was observed a handful of times. The rearrangement joins TRBV6-6 to TRBJ1-3, with D possibly being TRBD1 (6 bases). This CDR3 comprises 13 residues. Germline V lookup: CDR1 MNHNY, CDR2 SVGAGI (reference sequence). V lost 5 bases to trimming and J lost 7 bases, with 12 bases between them. In DNA, the CDR3 is TGTGCCAGCAGTCTACAGGGATCGAACACCATATATTTT. It specifies CASSLQGSNTIYF.

V usage is TRBV18 and J usage is TRBJ2-7, with D unclear. In germline, CDR1 is KGHSH, CDR2 LQKENI. Trimming took 0 bases from V and 3 from J, leaving 9 bases between them. The CDR3 is 14 residues long. CDR3 sequence reads: CASSPPTQDYEQYF. The CDR3 DNA reads as TGTGCCAGCTCACCACCTACCCAGGACTACGAGCAGTACTTC.

This clone appeared once. CDR3 nucleotide sequence: TGTGCCAGCAAGGGGTACACCTACGAGCAGTACTTC. Translation: CASKGYTYEQYF. The gene calls are TRBV7-2 and TRBJ2-7, with D possibly matching TRBD1 (5 bases). The CDR3 has 12 residues. Trimming took 7 bases from V and 2 from J, leaving 9 bases between them. From germline, CDR1 is SGHTA and CDR2 FQGNSA.

The chain uses TRBV6-1 and TRBJ1-1; tentative D call: TRBD1 (6 bases). Trimming left V 6 bases short and J 0 bases short, with 14 bases between. Per germline, CDR1 MNHNS and CDR2 SASEGT. The CDR3 is 15 residues long. Written as DNA, the CDR3 is TGTGCCAGCAGCGGAAGCACAGGGATGAACACTGAAGCTTTCTTT. As protein: CASSGSTGMNTEAFF.

The rearrangement links TRBV18 to TRBJ2-4; a weak D match, TRBD1 (5 bases). Germline-derived CDR1 and CDR2 are KGHSH and LQKENI. The ends were cut back, 3 bases at V and 5 bases at J, with 11 bases in the middle. CDR3 size: 14 residues. Here the CDR3 DNA reads TGTGCCAGCTCACCCCAGGGAAGCCAAAACATTCAGTACTTC. Its protein product is CASSPQGSQNIQYF.

The chain combines TRBV16 with TRBJ1-4, with 9 bases that match TRBD1. Per the germline V gene, CDR1 is KGHSY and CDR2 is FQNENV. This CDR3 has 15 amino acids. V was pared by 4 bases and J by 3 bases, with 3 bases of the junction left unmatched. The CDR3 coding sequence is TGTGCCAGCAGCCCACAGGGGGCACCTAATGAAAAACTGTTTTTT. Protein: CASSPQGAPNEKLFF.

The V gene is TRBV6-6, the J gene TRBJ2-1; possible D gene TRBD2, 6 bases. This CDR3 is 12 amino acids long. CDR1 MNHNY and CDR2 SVGAGI come from the germline V gene (reference sequence). V gave up 5 bases and J gave up 7 bases, with 9 bases separating them. CDR3: CASSGGGNEQFF. Written as DNA, the CDR3 is TGTGCCAGCAGTGGAGGAGGGAATGAGCAGTTCTTC.

The chain recombines TRBV2 with TRBJ1-4, with 10 bases identical to TRBD1. Germline assignment: CDR1 SNHLY and CDR2 FYNNEI. With V trimmed by 6 bases and J by 8 bases, 6 bases remained unmatched. The CDR3 totals 14 residues. DNA of the CDR3: TGTGCCAGCAGGCCGGGACAGGGGTTGGAAAAACTGTTTTTT. It encodes CASRPGQGLEKLFF.

The table lists this clone with a few counts. This CDR3 reads CATSRGGQSYGYTF. CDR3 DNA sequence: TGTGCCACCAGCAGAGGGGGCCAGAGTTATGGCTACACCTTC. The chain employs TRBV15 and TRBJ1-2; D may be TRBD1 (5 bases). V lost 1 base and J 5 bases, leaving 11 bases between the germline ends. The CDR3 covers 14 residues. Germline CDR1 and CDR2: LNHNV and YYDKDF (reference sequence).

This clone showed up just a few times. The chain has TRBV6-5 and TRBJ1-1; 7 nucleotides match TRBD1. The CDR3 has 15 residues. Looked up from germline, CDR1 is MNHEY and CDR2 is SVGAGI. V lost 0 bases, J lost 0 bases, and 1 base stayed unmatched. CDR3 nucleotide sequence: TGTGCCAGCAGTTACTCGACAGGGCTGAACACTGAAGCTTTCTTT. As protein: CASSYSTGLNTEAFF.

The chain uses TRBV5-1 and TRBJ2-5; a weak D match, TRBD2 (6 bases). Germline V lookup: CDR1 SGHRS, CDR2 YFSETQ. The CDR3 runs to 15 residues. V was cut by 4 bases and J by 5 bases, with 18 bases left in between. CDR3 amino acids: CASSPRGGSGETQYF. The DNA of the CDR3 is TGCGCCAGCAGCCCCCGTGGGGGGAGTGGGGAGACCCAGTACTTC.

V gene TRBV6-1 combines with J gene TRBJ1-1; unclear D gene. The CDR3 spans 13 residues. Germline V gene data show CDR1 as MNHNS and CDR2 as SASEGT. The V gene lost 8 bases and the J gene lost 5 bases, with 15 bases spanning the gap. CDR3 sequence reads: CASWASSGTEAFF. In DNA, the CDR3 is TGTGCCAGCTGGGCCTCATCTGGTACTGAAGCTTTCTTT.

The rearrangement links TRBV10-3 to TRBJ2-3, with D perhaps TRBD2 (6 bases). From germline, CDR1 is ENHRY and CDR2 SYGVKD. V was pared by 11 bases and J by 0 bases, with 15 bases between. The CDR3 spans 14 residues. DNA for the CDR3: TGTGCCGTAAAATCCGGGACTAGCACAGATACGCAGTATTTT. Its protein is CAVKSGTSTDTQYF.

The rearrangement links TRBV29-1 to TRBJ2-1; TRBD1 might be the D (5 bases). V lost 8 bases, J lost 5 bases, and 19 bases lay in between. There are 14 residues in the CDR3. Per germline, CDR1 SQVTM and CDR2 ANQGSEA. The CDR3 protein is CSYAGLLGNNEQFF. CDR3 coding DNA: TGCAGCTATGCAGGGCTTCTGGGAAACAATGAGCAGTTCTTC.

The chain combines TRBV18 with TRBJ1-1, with 10 nucleotides matching TRBD1. V dropped 3 bases and J dropped 6; count of bases not matched to a gene: 4. Germline CDR1 KGHSH, CDR2 LQKENI. This CDR3 has 14 residues. The chain's CDR3 is CASSPDRGIPEAFF. The CDR3 DNA reads as TGTGCCAGCTCACCGGACAGGGGGATCCCTGAAGCTTTCTTT.

The chain recombines TRBV6-6 with TRBJ1-1; 8 bases are a match to TRBD1. CDR1 and CDR2 (germline): MNHNY, SVGAGI (reference sequence). CDR3 length: 15 amino acids. J was trimmed by 0 bases and V by 6 bases; bases with no gene match: 6. The CDR3 spells CASSQRQGMNTEAFF. The DNA for the CDR3 is TGTGCCAGCAGCCAAAGACAGGGGATGAACACTGAAGCTTTCTTT.

The V call is TRBV4-1, the J call TRBJ1-2; no definite D call. This CDR3 is built from 17 residues. In germline, CDR1 is MGHRA, CDR2 YSYEKL. Deletions cut 4 bases from V and 8 bases from J, with 26 bases between. The CDR3 nucleotides read TGCGCCAGCAGCCGGGAAGGAGGGAGATCCAGTCTTGACGGCTACACCTTC. This translates into CASSREGGRSSLDGYTF.

The V call is TRBV19, the J call TRBJ2-1, with TRBD2 matching 11 bases. The CDR3 runs to 18 residues. V was clipped by 0 bases and J by 3 bases; unmatched bases: 7. Germline V gives CDR1 LNHDA, CDR2 SQIVND (reference sequence). The chain's CDR3 is CASSIDPFGTSGYNEQFF. In DNA, the CDR3 is TGTGCCAGTAGTATAGACCCGTTCGGGACTAGCGGCTACAATGAGCAGTTCTTC.

The rearrangement joins TRBV2 to TRBJ1-6; TRBD1 aligns across 8 bases. Trimming cost V 6 bases and J 3 bases; bases outside gene matches: 10. There are 17 residues in the CDR3. Germline CDR1 reads SNHLY; CDR2 reads FYNNEI. The CDR3 DNA is TGTGCCAGCAGGCGTATGAGGACAGGGAGCTATAATTCACCCCTCCACTTT. It encodes CASRRMRTGSYNSPLHF.

This clone was observed a few times. The rearrangement joins TRBV6-5 to TRBJ1-1; D gene ambiguous. V lost 3 bases to trimming and J lost 4 bases, with 12 bases between them. Germline values: CDR1 MNHEY, CDR2 SVGAGI. CDR3 length: 14 amino acids. The CDR3 DNA is TGTGCCAGCAGTTATACCGGGGTGGGCACTGAAGCTTTCTTT. It is translated as CASSYTGVGTEAFF.

V is TRBV18 and J is TRBJ1-5; possibly TRBD1 for D (5 bases). CDR3 length equals 16 residues. Per the germline V gene, CDR1 is KGHSH and CDR2 is LQKENI. The germline V and J ends were trimmed by 0 bases and 3 bases, with 12 bases remaining between them. The CDR3 coding sequence is TGTGCCAGCTCACCACCCCCCGACAGACTCAATCAGCCCCAGCATTTT. Translation gives CASSPPPDRLNQPQHF.

The V call is TRBV28, the J call TRBJ1-2; TRBD1 matches at 10 bases. Germline lookup yields CDR1 MDHEN and CDR2 SYDVKM. This CDR3 region has 15 residues. J gave up 7 bases and V 5 bases, and 10 bases lay outside the gene matches. CDR3 DNA sequence: TGTGCCAGCAGTAAATCGACAGGGGGCGTTTCTGGCTACACCTTC. Its protein is CASSKSTGGVSGYTF.

Only a few counts were recorded for this clone. The rearrangement joins TRBV27 to TRBJ1-3; D is unclear. Trimming took 5 bases from V and 0 from J, leaving 8 bases between them. The V gene's germline CDR1 is MNHEY and CDR2 SMNVEV (reference sequence). CDR3 length equals 14 residues. As DNA, the CDR3 is TGTGCCAGCAGTATGGGAGCCTCTGGAAACACCATATATTTT. This sequence encodes CASSMGASGNTIYF.

This chain uses TRBV2 with TRBJ2-2; 10 positions match TRBD2. This CDR3 is 17 amino acids long. In germline, CDR1 is SNHLY, CDR2 FYNNEI. V was clipped by 6 bases and J by 6 bases; unmatched bases: 13. CDR3 residues: CASRERLAGVAAGELFF. The CDR3 DNA reads as TGTGCCAGCAGGGAGAGGCTAGCGGGAGTTGCGGCCGGGGAGCTGTTTTTT.